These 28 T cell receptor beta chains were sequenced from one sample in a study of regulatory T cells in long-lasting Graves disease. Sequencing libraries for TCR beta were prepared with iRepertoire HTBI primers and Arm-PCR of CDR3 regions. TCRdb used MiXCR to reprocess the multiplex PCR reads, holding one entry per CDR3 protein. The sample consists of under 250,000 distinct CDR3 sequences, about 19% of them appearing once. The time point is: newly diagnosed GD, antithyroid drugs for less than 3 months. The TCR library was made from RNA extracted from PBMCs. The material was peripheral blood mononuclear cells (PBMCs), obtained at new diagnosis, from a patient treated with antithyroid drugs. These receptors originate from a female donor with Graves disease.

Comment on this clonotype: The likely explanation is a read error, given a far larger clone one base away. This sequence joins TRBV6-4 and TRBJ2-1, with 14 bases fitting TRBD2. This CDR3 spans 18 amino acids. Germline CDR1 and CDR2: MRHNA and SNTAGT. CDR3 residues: CASSYSVPGLAGVGEQSF. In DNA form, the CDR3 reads TGTGCCAGCAGTTACTCCGTCCCGGGACTAGCGGGAGTGGGTGAGCAGTCCTTC.

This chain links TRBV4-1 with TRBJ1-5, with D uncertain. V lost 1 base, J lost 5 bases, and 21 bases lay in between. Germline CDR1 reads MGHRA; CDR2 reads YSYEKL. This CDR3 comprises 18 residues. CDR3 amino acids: CASSQVPKISGKDQPQHF. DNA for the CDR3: TGCGCCAGCAGCCAAGTCCCCAAGATCTCCGGGAAAGATCAGCCCCAGCATTTT.

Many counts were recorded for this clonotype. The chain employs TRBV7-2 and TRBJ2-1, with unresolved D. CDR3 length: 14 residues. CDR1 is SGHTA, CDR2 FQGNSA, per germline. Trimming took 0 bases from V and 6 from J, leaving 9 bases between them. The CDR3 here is CASSLAQSPNEQFF. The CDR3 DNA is TGTGCCAGCAGCTTAGCACAGAGCCCCAATGAGCAGTTCTTC.

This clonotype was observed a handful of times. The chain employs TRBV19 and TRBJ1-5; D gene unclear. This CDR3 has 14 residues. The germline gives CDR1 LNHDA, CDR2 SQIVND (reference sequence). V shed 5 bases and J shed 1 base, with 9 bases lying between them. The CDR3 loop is CASSSRASNQPQHF. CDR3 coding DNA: TGTGCCAGTAGTTCACGGGCGAGCAATCAGCCCCAGCATTTT. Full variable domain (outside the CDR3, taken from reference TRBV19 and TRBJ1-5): DGGITQSPKYLFRKEGQNVTLSCEQNLNHDAMYWYRQDPGQGLRLIYYSQIVNDFQKGDIAEGYSVSREKKESFPLTVTSAQKNPTAFYLCASSSRASNQPQHFGDGTRLSIL.

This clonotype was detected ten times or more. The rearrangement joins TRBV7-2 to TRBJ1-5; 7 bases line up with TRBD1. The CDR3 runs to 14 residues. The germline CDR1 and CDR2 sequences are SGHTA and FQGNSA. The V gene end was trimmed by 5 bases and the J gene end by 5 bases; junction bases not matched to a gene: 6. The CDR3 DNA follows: TGTGCCAGCAGCGCCACAGGGGCCGATCAGCCCCAGCATTTT. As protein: CASSATGADQPQHF.

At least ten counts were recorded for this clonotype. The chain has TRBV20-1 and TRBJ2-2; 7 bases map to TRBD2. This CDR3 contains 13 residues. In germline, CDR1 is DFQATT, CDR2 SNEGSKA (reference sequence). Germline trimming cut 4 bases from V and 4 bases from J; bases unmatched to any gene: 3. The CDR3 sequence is CSAIWGGTGELFF. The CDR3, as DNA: TGCAGTGCTATATGGGGGGGCACCGGGGAGCTGTTTTTT.

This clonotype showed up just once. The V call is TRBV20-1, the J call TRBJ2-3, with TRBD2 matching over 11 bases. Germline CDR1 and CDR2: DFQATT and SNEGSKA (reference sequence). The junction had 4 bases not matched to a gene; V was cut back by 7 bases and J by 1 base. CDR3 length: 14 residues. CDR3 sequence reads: CSVSGLAGTDTQYF. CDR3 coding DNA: TGCAGTGTCTCGGGACTAGCGGGCACAGATACGCAGTATTTT.

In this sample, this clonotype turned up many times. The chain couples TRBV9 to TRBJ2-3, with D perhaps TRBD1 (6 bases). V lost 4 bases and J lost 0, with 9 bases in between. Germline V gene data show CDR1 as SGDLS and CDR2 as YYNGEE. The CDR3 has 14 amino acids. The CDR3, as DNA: TGTGCCAGCAGCTGGGGGCGGAGCACAGATACGCAGTATTTT. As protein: CASSWGRSTDTQYF. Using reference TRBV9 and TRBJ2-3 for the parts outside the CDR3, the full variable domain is DSGVTQTPKHLITATGQRVTLRCSPRSGDLSVYWYQQSLDQGLQFLIQYYNGEERAKGNILERFSAQQFPDLHSELNLSSLELGDSALYFCASSWGRSTDTQYFGPGTRLTVL.

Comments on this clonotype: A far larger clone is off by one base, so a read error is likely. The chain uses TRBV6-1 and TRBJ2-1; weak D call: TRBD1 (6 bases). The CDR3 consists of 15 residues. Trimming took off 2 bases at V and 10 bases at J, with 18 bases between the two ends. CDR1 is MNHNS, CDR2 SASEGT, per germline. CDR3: CASSERGHVVDEQFF. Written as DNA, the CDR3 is TGTGCCAGCAGTGAAAGGGGACACGTTGTGGACGAGCAGTTCTTC.

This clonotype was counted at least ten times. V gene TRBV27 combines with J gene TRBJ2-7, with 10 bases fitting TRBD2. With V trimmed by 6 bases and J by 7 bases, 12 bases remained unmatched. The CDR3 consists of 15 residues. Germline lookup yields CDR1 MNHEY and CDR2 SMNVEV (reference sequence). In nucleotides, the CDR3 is TGTGCCAGCAGCCCCACCCCAGCGGGGGGGCGTGAGCAGTACTTC. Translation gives CASSPTPAGGREQYF.

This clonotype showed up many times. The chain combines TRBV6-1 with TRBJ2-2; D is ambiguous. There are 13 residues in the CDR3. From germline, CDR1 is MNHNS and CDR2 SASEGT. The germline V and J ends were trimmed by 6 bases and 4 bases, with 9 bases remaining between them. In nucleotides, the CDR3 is TGTGCCAGCAGCAAAACGGGCACCGGGGAGCTGTTTTTT. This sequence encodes CASSKTGTGELFF.

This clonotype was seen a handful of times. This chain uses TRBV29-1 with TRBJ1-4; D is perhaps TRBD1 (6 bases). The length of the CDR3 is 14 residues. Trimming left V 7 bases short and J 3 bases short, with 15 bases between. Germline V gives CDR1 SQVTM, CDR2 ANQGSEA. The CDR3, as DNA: TGCAGCGCGAGGGGGGTTTCGTCTAATGAAAAACTGTTTTTT. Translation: CSARGVSSNEKLFF.

The CDR3 DNA sequence: TGCAGTGCTAGCAGGCCAGGGGGTTGGCTTGGTGGCTACACCTTC. As protein: CSASRPGGWLGGYTF. The rearrangement links TRBV20-1 to TRBJ1-2, with 7 bases fitting TRBD1. The V segment lost 3 bases and the J segment 7 bases; nucleotides outside the gene matches: 14. This CDR3 has 15 amino acids. CDR1 is DFQATT, CDR2 SNEGSKA, per germline (reference sequence).

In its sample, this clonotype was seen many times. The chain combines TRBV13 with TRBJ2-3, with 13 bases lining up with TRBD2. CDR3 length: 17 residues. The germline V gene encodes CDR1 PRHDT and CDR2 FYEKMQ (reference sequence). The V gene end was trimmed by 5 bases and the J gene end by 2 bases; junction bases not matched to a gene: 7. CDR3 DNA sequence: TGTGCCAGCAGCACCAGGACTAGCGGGGGCCACACAGATACGCAGTATTTT. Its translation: CASSTRTSGGHTDTQYF.

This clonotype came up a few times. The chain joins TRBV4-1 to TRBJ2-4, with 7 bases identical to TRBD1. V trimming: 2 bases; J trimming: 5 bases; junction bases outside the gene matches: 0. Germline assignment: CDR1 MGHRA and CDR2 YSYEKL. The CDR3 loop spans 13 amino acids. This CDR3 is CASSQQGENIQYF. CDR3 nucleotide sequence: TGCGCCAGCAGCCAACAGGGGGAAAACATTCAGTACTTC.

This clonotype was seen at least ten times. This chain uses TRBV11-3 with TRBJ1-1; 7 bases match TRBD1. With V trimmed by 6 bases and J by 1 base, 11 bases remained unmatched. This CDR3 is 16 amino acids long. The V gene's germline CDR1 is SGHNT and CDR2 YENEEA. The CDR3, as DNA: TGTGCCAGCAGACCAGGGACAGAGGGGAGGAACACTGAAGCTTTCTTT. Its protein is CASRPGTEGRNTEAFF.

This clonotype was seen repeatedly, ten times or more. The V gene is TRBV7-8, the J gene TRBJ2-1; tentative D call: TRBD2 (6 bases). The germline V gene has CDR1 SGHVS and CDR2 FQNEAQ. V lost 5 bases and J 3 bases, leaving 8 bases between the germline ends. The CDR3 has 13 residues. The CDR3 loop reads CASSPSVYNEQFF. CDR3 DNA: TGTGCCAGCAGCCCTAGCGTCTACAATGAGCAGTTCTTC.

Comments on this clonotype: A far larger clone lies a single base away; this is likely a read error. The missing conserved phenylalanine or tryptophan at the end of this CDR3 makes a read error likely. CDR3 nucleotides: TGTGCCAGCAGCGGCAGGGGTAGTGGCACCGGGGAGCTGTTTTCT. It codes for CASSGRGSGTGELFS. This rearrangement joins TRBV11-2 to TRBJ2-2, with D perhaps TRBD1 (6 bases). Trimming shortened V by 5 bases and J by 4 bases, and 14 bases separated the two germline ends. Germline CDR1 SGHAT, CDR2 FQNNGV. This CDR3 comprises 15 residues.

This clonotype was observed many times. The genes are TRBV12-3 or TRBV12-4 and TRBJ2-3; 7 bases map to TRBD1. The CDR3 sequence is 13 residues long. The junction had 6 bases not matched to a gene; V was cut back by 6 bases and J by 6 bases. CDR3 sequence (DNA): TGTGCCAGCAGCACAGGGGCAGTGGATACGCAGTATTTT. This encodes CASSTGAVDTQYF.

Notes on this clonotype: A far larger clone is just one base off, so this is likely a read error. The CDR3 is CASSVRYGQYF. For the CDR3, the DNA is TGTGCCAGCAGTGTAAGATACGGGCAGTACTTC. This chain uses TRBV7-3 with TRBJ2-7; D call uncertain. This CDR3 has 11 residues. Germline CDR1 reads SGHTA; CDR2 reads FQGTGA.

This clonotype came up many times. CDR3 residues: CSAPTHGNTEAFF. The CDR3 DNA reads TGCAGTGCACCTACACACGGGAACACTGAAGCTTTCTTT. This chain links TRBV20-1 with TRBJ1-1; unclear D gene. Between the trimmed V and J ends, which lost 6 bases and 1 base, there was a span of 12 bases. The length of the CDR3 is 13 residues. Germline loops: CDR1 DFQATT, CDR2 SNEGSKA (reference sequence).

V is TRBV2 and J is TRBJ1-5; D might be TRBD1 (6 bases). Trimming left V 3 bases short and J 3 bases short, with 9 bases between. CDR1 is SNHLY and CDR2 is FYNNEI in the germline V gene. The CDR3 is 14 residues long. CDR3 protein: CASSDTGPNQPQHF. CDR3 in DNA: TGTGCCAGCAGTGACACAGGGCCCAATCAGCCCCAGCATTTT.

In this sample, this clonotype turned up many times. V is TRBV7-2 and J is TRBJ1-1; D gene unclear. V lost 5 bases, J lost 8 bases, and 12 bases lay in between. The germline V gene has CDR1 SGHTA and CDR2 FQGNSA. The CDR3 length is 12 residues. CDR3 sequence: CASSLGNGEAFF. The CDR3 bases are TGTGCCAGCAGCCTAGGGAATGGGGAAGCTTTCTTT.

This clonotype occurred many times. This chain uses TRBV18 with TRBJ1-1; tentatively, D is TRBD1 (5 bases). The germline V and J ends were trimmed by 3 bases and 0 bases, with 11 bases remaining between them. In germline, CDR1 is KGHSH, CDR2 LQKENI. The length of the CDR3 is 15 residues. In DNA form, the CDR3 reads TGTGCCAGCTCACCCGACAGTTTCATGAACACTGAAGCTTTCTTT. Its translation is CASSPDSFMNTEAFF.

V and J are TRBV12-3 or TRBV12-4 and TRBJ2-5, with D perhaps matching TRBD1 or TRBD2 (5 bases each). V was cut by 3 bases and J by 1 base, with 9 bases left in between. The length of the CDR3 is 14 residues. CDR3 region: CASSLGELQETQYF. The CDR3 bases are TGTGCCAGCAGTTTGGGGGAGCTCCAAGAGACCCAGTACTTC.

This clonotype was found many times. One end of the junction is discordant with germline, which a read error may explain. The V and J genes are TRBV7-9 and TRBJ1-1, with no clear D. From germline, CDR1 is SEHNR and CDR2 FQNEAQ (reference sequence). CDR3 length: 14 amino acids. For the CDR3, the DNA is TGCGCCAGCAGCCAAGCCACATTGGACACTGAAGCTTTCTTT. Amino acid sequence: CASSQATLDTEAFF.

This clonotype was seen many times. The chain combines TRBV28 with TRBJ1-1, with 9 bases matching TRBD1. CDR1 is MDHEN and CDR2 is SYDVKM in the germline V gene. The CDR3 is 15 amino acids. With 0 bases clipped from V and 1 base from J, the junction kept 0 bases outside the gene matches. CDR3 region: CASSLWDRGNTEAFF. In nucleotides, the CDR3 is TGTGCCAGCAGTTTATGGGACAGGGGGAACACTGAAGCTTTCTTT.

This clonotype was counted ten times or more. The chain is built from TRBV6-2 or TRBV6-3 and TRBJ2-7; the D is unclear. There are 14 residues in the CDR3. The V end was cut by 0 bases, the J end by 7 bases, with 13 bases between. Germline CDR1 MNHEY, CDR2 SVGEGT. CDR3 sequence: CASSYSGFRREQYF. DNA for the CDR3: TGTGCCAGCAGTTACTCTGGGTTCCGACGGGAGCAGTACTTC.